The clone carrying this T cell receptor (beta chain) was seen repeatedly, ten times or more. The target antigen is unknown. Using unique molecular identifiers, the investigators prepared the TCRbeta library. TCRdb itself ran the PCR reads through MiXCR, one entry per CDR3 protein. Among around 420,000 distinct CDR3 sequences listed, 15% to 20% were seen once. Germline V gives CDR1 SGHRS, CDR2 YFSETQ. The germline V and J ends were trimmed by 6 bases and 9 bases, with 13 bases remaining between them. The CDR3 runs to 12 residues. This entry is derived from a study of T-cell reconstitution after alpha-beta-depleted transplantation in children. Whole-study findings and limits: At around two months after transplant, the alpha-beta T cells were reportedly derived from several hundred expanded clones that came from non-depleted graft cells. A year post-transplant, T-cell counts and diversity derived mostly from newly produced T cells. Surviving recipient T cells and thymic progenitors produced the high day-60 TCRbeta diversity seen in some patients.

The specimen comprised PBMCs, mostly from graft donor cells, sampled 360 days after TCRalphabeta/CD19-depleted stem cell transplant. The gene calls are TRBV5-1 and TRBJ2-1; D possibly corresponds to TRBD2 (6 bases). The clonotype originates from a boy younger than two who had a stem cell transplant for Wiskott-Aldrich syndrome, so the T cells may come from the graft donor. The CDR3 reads CASMGVGGEQFF. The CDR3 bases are TGCGCCAGCATGGGAGTGGGGGGTGAGCAGTTCTTC.